The 25 T cell receptor beta chains below all came from one sample that was sequenced in a study of vaccination and CD4 T cells after COVID-19. Their antigens remain unidentified. Stated treatment: roughly 10-day PBMC culture with coronavirus spike peptide pools or control peptides (ViraFEST assay). Oncomine TCR Beta short-read sequencing was applied to DNA from cultured CD4+ T cells. TCRdb independently ran MiXCR on the PCR reads; one entry per CDR3 protein. The top ten clones hold about 18% of a sample with under 20,000 distinct CDR3 sequences, more than 70% of them seen once. The sequenced sample was CD4+ T cells from blood, cultured in vitro, obtained after SARS-CoV-2 vaccination. The receptors were sampled from a human donor who received a COVID-19 vaccine.

The CDR3 region is CASSASTGSSYGYTF. The DNA for the CDR3 is TGTGCCAGCAGCGCATCTACAGGGAGTTCCTATGGCTACACCTTC. The gene calls are TRBV11-3 and TRBJ1-2; possible D gene TRBD1, 6 bases. The CDR3 contains 15 residues. The V gene's germline CDR1 is SGHNT and CDR2 YENEEA. Between the trimmed V and J ends, which lost 5 bases and 4 bases, there was a span of 17 bases.

The chain is built from TRBV20-1 and TRBJ1-5; TRBD1 aligns across 7 bases. The V gene end was trimmed by 3 bases and the J gene end by 7 bases; junction bases not matched to a gene: 12. Germline CDR1 DFQATT, CDR2 SNEGSKA (reference sequence). There are 15 residues in the CDR3. In DNA, the CDR3 is TGCAGTGCTAGGGCCGCGGGAGGGGGCGGGCAGCCCCAGCATTTT. Its translation is CSARAAGGGGQPQHF.

The chain has TRBV12-3 or TRBV12-4 and TRBJ2-1; 8 bases are a match to TRBD2. Germline trimming cut 5 bases from V and 0 bases from J; bases unmatched to any gene: 9. There are 17 residues in the CDR3. The CDR3 here is CASSRTAGGVSYNEQFF. CDR3 bases: TGTGCCAGCAGTCGAACGGCGGGGGGTGTCTCCTACAATGAGCAGTTCTTC.

V gene TRBV27 combines with J gene TRBJ1-3; no definite D call. CDR3 length: 15 residues. Trimming took off 0 bases at V and 2 bases at J, with 8 bases between the two ends. The germline gives CDR1 MNHEY, CDR2 SMNVEV (reference sequence). This CDR3 is CASSLSWTAGNTIYF. The CDR3, as DNA: TGTGCCAGCAGTTTATCTTGGACGGCTGGAAACACCATATATTTT.

The chain combines TRBV12-3 or TRBV12-4 with TRBJ2-3; TRBD2 matches 7 bases. The J segment lost 4 bases and the V segment lost 3 bases, leaving 10 bases of the junction unmatched. CDR3 size: 16 residues. The CDR3, as DNA: TGTGCCAGCAGTTTCAGGGAGGGGAGTGTTCCAGATACGCAGTATTTT. This sequence encodes CASSFREGSVPDTQYF.

The chain has TRBV7-9 and TRBJ2-7, with a tentative D call TRBD2 (6 bases). This CDR3 region has 14 residues. Germline-derived CDR1 and CDR2 are SEHNR and FQNEAQ (reference sequence). Between the trimmed V and J ends, which lost 1 base and 7 bases, there was a span of 14 bases. Here the CDR3 reads CASSLVGGVGEQYF. For the CDR3, the DNA is TGTGCCAGCAGCTTAGTTGGAGGGGTGGGGGAGCAGTACTTC.

This chain connects TRBV30 to TRBJ1-2; a weak D match, TRBD1 (6 bases). Germline CDR1 GTSNPN, CDR2 SVGIG (reference sequence). The CDR3 consists of 15 residues. V lost 3 bases, J lost 4 bases, and 18 bases lay in between. Here the CDR3 reads CAWRADRTPFYGYTF. The CDR3 coding sequence is TGTGCCTGGAGAGCAGACAGGACTCCTTTCTATGGCTACACCTTC.

The chain carries TRBV20-1 and TRBJ1-1, with D possibly matching TRBD1 (6 bases). Looked up from germline, CDR1 is DFQATT and CDR2 is SNEGSKA (reference sequence). V was shortened by 4 bases and J by 2 bases, with 14 bases between the two germline ends. This CDR3 has 14 amino acids. The CDR3 DNA reads as TGCAGTGCTAAAATGGGGGCCTCAAACACTGAAGCTTTCTTT. Residues: CSAKMGASNTEAFF.

This clonotype came up once. The gene calls are TRBV30 and TRBJ2-7, with 7 bases lining up with TRBD1. CDR3 length: 14 amino acids. CDR1 GTSNPN and CDR2 SVGIG come from the germline V gene (reference sequence). The trim removed 2 bases at V and 6 bases at J, leaving 10 bases unmatched. The CDR3 is CAWSRGTEASEQYF. CDR3 coding DNA: TGTGCCTGGAGTCGTGGGACAGAGGCTAGCGAGCAGTACTTC.

This sequence joins TRBV10-1 and TRBJ2-1; a possible D gene is TRBD2 (5 bases). The CDR3 has 13 residues. Germline CDR1 reads WNHNN; CDR2 reads SYGVQD (reference sequence). V was shortened by 0 bases and J by 16 bases, with 16 bases between the two germline ends. CDR3 nucleotide sequence: TGCGCCAGCAGTGAGTCGAGGGCCACAGCCCGCTTCTTC. As protein: CASSESRATARFF.

This clonotype has more than one count but fewer than ten. This chain links TRBV19 with TRBJ1-5, with TRBD1 matching 9 bases. This CDR3 has 15 residues. Germline V gives CDR1 LNHDA, CDR2 SQIVND (reference sequence). With 3 bases clipped from V and 7 bases from J, the junction kept 7 bases outside the gene matches. CDR3 in amino acids: CASSMGGQGFQPQHF. CDR3 nucleotides: TGTGCCAGTAGTATGGGTGGACAGGGGTTCCAGCCCCAGCATTTT.

This chain connects TRBV24-1 to TRBJ1-1; D call uncertain. The CDR3 is made up of 12 amino acids. The V gene lost 3 bases and the J gene lost 3 bases, with 4 bases spanning the gap. CDR1 is KGHDR, CDR2 SFDVKD, per germline. This chain's CDR3 is CATSDVYTEAFF. The CDR3 region has the DNA TGTGCCACCAGTGATGTTTACACTGAAGCTTTCTTT.

The chain couples TRBV7-2 to TRBJ1-1; 10 bases match TRBD1. Germline lookup yields CDR1 SGHTA and CDR2 FQGNSA. V dropped 1 base and J dropped 1; count of bases not matched to a gene: 6. CDR3 size: 17 residues. The CDR3 region has the DNA TGTGCCAGCAGCTTAGGCTTGACAGGGGGCGGGAACACTGAAGCTTTCTTT. Protein: CASSLGLTGGGNTEAFF.

This clonotype has just a few counts. The genes are TRBV2 and TRBJ1-4, with 10 bases aligning to TRBD1. CDR1 is SNHLY and CDR2 is FYNNEI in the germline V gene. The CDR3 has 15 amino acids. Germline trimming cut 4 bases from V and 9 bases from J; bases unmatched to any gene: 8. The DNA of the CDR3 is TGTGCCAGCAGTGCCGGACAGGGGGGAATTAAAAAACTGTTTTTT. It encodes CASSAGQGGIKKLFF.

This clonotype was recorded only once. CDR3: CASSPNDRGYGYTF. The CDR3 region has the DNA TGTGCCAGCAGTCCAAATGACAGGGGCTATGGCTACACCTTC. The rearrangement uses TRBV27 and TRBJ1-2; 8 bases line up with TRBD1. Germline lookup yields CDR1 MNHEY and CDR2 SMNVEV (reference sequence). With V trimmed by 5 bases and J by 4 bases, 6 bases remained unmatched. The CDR3 covers 14 residues.

The rearrangement links TRBV30 to TRBJ2-2, with 12 bases fitting TRBD2. Germline CDR1 is GTSNPN and CDR2 is SVGIG (reference sequence). Trimming removed 6 bases from V and 4 bases from J; junction bases left unmatched: 6. The CDR3 is 15 amino acids. The CDR3 region is CACSSGGAGTGELFF. The CDR3 DNA is TGTGCCTGTTCTAGCGGGGGGGCCGGCACCGGGGAGCTGTTTTTT.

The gene calls are TRBV20-1 and TRBJ2-2; 8 nucleotides line up with TRBD2. After removal of 3 bases from V and 3 bases from J, the junction contained 24 bases not matched to a gene. From germline, CDR1 is DFQATT and CDR2 SNEGSKA (reference sequence). The CDR3 totals 21 residues. CDR3 protein: CSARNSLGAGGDVVHTGELFF. CDR3 in DNA: TGCAGTGCTAGGAATTCCTTAGGGGCGGGGGGCGACGTAGTCCACACCGGGGAGCTGTTTTTT.

This chain connects TRBV5-1 to TRBJ2-7; a weak D match, TRBD1 (5 bases). V lost 0 bases and J 5 bases, leaving 15 bases between the germline ends. The CDR3 runs to 15 residues. Per the germline V gene, CDR1 is SGHRS and CDR2 is YFSETQ. Here the CDR3 reads CASSLGVQGSHEQYF. The CDR3 DNA reads TGCGCCAGCAGCTTGGGGGTCCAGGGATCCCACGAGCAGTACTTC.

This clonotype showed up just a few times. The chain has TRBV24-1 and TRBJ1-3; no firm D call. In germline, CDR1 is KGHDR, CDR2 SFDVKD. The CDR3 has 13 residues. V lost 2 bases, J lost 1 base, and 2 bases lay in between. This CDR3 reads CATSDSSGNTIYF. CDR3 bases: TGTGCCACCAGTGATTCTTCTGGAAACACCATATATTTT.

This clonotype was seen only once. The chain carries TRBV27 and TRBJ1-5, with 10 bases fitting TRBD1. The CDR3 is made up of 15 amino acids. V dropped 5 bases and J dropped 6; count of bases not matched to a gene: 7. From germline, CDR1 is MNHEY and CDR2 SMNVEV (reference sequence). In DNA, the CDR3 is TGTGCCAGCAGTCGCGACAGGGGGCTCAGTCAGCCCCAGCATTTT. It yields the protein CASSRDRGLSQPQHF.

The genes are TRBV5-4 and TRBJ1-1; TRBD1 might be the D (5 bases). The germline gives CDR1 SGHNT, CDR2 YYREEE (reference sequence). Trimming pared 4 bases from V and 1 base from J, leaving 14 bases between. CDR3 length: 15 amino acids. In DNA form, the CDR3 reads TGTGCCAGCAGCCCACCCAGGGATAAGAACACTGAAGCTTTCTTT. Amino acid sequence: CASSPPRDKNTEAFF.

In nucleotides, the CDR3 is TGTGCCAGCAGCTTAACAACAGGGGGCCCCAATGAAGCTTTCTTT. Its translation: CASSLTTGGPNEAFF. The V call is TRBV7-3, the J call TRBJ1-1, with 9 bases matching TRBD1. This CDR3 spans 15 amino acids. V lost 0 bases, J lost 7 bases, and 6 bases stayed unmatched. CDR1 is SGHTA and CDR2 is FQGTGA in the germline V gene.

This chain uses TRBV30 with TRBJ1-6; 11 nucleotides align to TRBD1. The junction had 10 bases not matched to a gene; V was cut back by 7 bases and J by 5 bases. Germline assignment: CDR1 GTSNPN and CDR2 SVGIG (reference sequence). CDR3 size: 16 residues. CDR3 DNA sequence: TGTGCCTTAAAAAAGGGGGGACAGGGGGATAATTCACCCCTCCACTTT. It specifies CALKKGGQGDNSPLHF.

Within the sample, this clonotype is medium-sized (0.01 to 0.1%). The chain employs TRBV2 and TRBJ1-6; 9 bases fit TRBD1. The junction had 7 bases not matched to a gene; V was cut back by 4 bases and J by 9 bases. This CDR3 comprises 15 residues. The germline V gene encodes CDR1 SNHLY and CDR2 FYNNEI. The CDR3 loop reads CASSVKGTGLSPLHF. The CDR3 coding sequence is TGTGCCAGCAGTGTGAAGGGGACAGGGCTTTCACCCCTCCACTTT. Supplemented by reference TRBV2 and TRBJ1-6, the full variable domain reads EPEVTQTPSHQVTQMGQEVILRCVPISNHLYFYWYRQILGQKVEFLVSFYNNEISEKSEIFDDQFSVERPDGSNFTLKIRSTKLEDSAMYFCASSVKGTGLSPLHFGNGTRLTVT.

The chain employs TRBV30 and TRBJ2-7, with 11 bases lining up with TRBD2. The CDR3 is 14 residues long. Germline-derived CDR1 and CDR2 are GTSNPN and SVGIG (reference sequence). V was clipped by 2 bases and J by 9 bases; unmatched bases: 9. CDR3 region: CAWSRSGGAFVQYF. The CDR3 DNA is TGTGCCTGGAGTCGTAGCGGGGGGGCCTTCGTGCAGTACTTC.